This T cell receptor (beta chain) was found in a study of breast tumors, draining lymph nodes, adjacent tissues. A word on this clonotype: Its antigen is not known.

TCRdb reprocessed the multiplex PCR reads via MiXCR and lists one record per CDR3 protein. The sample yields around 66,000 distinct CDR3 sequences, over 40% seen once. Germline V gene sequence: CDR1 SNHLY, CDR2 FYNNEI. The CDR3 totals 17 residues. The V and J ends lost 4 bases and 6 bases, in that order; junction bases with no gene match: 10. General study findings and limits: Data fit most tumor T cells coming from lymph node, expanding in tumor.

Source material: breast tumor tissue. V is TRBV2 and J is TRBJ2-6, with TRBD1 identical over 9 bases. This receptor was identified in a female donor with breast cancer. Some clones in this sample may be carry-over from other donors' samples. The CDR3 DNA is TGTGCCAGCAGTGCCTCCGGGACAGGGACTGAGGCCAACGTCCTGACTTTC. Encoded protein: CASSASGTGTEANVLTF.